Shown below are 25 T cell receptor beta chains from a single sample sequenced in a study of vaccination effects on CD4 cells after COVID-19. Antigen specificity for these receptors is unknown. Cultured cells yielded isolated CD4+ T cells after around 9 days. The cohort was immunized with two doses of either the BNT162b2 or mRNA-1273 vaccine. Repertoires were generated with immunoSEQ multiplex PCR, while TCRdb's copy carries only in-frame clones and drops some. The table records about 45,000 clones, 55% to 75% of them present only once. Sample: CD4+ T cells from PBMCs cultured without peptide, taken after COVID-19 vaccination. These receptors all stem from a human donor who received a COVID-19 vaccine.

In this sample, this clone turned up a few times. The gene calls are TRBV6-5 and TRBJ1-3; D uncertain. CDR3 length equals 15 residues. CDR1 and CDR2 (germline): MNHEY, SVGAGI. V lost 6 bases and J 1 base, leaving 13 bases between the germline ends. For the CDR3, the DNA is TGTGCCAGCAGCTCCGGACTCCTATCTGGAAACACCATATATTTT. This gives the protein CASSSGLLSGNTIYF.

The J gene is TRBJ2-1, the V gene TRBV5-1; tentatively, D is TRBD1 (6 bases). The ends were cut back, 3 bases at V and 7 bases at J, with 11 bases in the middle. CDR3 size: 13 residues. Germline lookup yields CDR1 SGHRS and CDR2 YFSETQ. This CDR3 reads CASSWGQGNEQFF. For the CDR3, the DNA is TGCGCCAGCAGCTGGGGGCAGGGGAATGAGCAGTTCTTC.

In DNA, the CDR3 is TGTGCCAGCAGCGGGGATAGCACGGGAGGGGTCTACAATGAGCAGTTCTTC. It yields the protein CASSGDSTGGVYNEQFF. V and J are TRBV5-5 and TRBJ2-1, with 8 nucleotides matching TRBD2. CDR1 is SGHKS, CDR2 YYEKEE, per germline (reference sequence). This CDR3 spans 17 amino acids. V shed 4 bases and J 3 bases; nucleotides not matched to a gene: 12.

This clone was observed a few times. CDR3 in DNA: TGCAGCGTTGAAGGGACAAAAAGCTCCTACAATGAGCAGTTCTTC. Its translation: CSVEGTKSSYNEQFF. The rearrangement links TRBV29-1 to TRBJ2-1; perhaps TRBD1 as D (5 bases). The CDR3 runs 15 residues. The V gene's germline CDR1 is SQVTM and CDR2 ANQGSEA. With 1 base removed from V and 0 bases from J, the gap between germline ends came to 10 bases.

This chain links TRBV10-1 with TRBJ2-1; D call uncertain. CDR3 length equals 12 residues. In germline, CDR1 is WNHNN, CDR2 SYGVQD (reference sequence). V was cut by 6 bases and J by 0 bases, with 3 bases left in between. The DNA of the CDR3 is TGCGCCAGCAGGGGCTCCTACAATGAGCAGTTCTTC. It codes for CASRGSYNEQFF.

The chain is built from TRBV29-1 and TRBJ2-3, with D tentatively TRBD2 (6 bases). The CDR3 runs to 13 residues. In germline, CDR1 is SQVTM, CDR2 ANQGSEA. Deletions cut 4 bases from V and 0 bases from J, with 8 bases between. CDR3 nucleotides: TGCAGCGTTGTTGCGGGGAGCACAGATACGCAGTATTTT. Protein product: CSVVAGSTDTQYF.

CDR3 sequence: CASRSTGEAFF. The CDR3 nucleotides are TGTGCCAGCAGGTCAACGGGTGAAGCTTTCTTT. This rearrangement joins TRBV6-5 to TRBJ1-1, with D uncertain. The CDR3 contains 11 residues. CDR1 and CDR2 from the germline V gene are MNHEY and SVGAGI. V shed 6 bases and J shed 7 bases, with 9 bases lying between them.

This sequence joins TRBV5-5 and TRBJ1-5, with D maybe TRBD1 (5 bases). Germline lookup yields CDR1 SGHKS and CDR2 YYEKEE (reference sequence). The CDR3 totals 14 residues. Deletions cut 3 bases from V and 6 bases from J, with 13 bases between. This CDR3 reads CASSWGLGAQPQHF. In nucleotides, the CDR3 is TGTGCCAGCAGCTGGGGACTAGGGGCTCAGCCCCAGCATTTT.

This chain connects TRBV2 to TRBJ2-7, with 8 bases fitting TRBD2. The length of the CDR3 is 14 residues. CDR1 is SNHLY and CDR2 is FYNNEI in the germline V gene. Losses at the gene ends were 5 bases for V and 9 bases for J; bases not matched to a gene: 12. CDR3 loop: CASSLAGKASGQYF. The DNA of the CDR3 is TGTGCCAGCAGTTTAGCGGGGAAAGCCTCGGGGCAGTACTTC.

CDR3 bases: TGTGCCAGCAGACCTCGACAGGGGGGTATGGCTGGCTACACCTTC. This sequence encodes CASRPRQGGMAGYTF. The chain combines TRBV6-5 with TRBJ1-2; 9 bases fit TRBD1. The V gene's germline CDR1 is MNHEY and CDR2 SVGAGI. The CDR3 has 15 residues. The V segment lost 6 bases and the J segment 7 bases; nucleotides outside the gene matches: 12.

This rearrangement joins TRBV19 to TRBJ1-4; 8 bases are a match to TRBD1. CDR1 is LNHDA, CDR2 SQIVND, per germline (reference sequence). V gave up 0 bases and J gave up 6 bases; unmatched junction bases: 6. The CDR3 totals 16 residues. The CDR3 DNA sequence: TGTGCCAGTAGTATAGAACCGGACAGGGAAGATGAAAAACTGTTTTTT. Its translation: CASSIEPDREDEKLFF.

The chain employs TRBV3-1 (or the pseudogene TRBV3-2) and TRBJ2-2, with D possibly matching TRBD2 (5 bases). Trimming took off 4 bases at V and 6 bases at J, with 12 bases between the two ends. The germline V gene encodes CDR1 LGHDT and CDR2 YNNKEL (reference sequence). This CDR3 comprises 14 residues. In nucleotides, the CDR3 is TGTGCCAGCAGCCCCCTTGGACTGTCCGGGGAGCTGTTTTTT. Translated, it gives CASSPLGLSGELFF.

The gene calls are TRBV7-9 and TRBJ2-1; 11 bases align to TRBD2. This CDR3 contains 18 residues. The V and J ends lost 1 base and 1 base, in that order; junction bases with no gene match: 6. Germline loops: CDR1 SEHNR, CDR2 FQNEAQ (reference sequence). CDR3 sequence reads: CASSLGLSGGGSYNEQFF. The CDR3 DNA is TGTGCCAGCAGCTTAGGACTTAGCGGGGGGGGGTCCTACAATGAGCAGTTCTTC.

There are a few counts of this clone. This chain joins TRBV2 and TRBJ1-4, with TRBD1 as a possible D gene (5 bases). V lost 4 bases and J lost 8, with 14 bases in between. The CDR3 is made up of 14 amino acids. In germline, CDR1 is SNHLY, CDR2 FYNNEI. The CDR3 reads CASSVGIGAEKLFF. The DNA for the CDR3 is TGTGCCAGCAGTGTGGGGATAGGGGCGGAAAAACTGTTTTTT.

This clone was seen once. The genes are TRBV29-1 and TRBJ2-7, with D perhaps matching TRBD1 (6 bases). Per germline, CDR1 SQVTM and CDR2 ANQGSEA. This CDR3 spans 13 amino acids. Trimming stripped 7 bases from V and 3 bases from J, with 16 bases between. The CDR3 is CSADKGGGYEQYF. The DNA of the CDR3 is TGCAGCGCCGACAAAGGGGGTGGCTACGAGCAGTACTTC.

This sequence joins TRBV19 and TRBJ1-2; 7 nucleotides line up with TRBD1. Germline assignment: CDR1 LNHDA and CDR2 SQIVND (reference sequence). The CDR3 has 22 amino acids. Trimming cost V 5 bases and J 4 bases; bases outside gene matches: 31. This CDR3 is CASSPIGRGAPPIRRVGYGYTF. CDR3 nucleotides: TGTGCCAGTAGTCCAATCGGCAGGGGGGCTCCCCCTATACGAAGGGTGGGCTATGGCTACACCTTC.

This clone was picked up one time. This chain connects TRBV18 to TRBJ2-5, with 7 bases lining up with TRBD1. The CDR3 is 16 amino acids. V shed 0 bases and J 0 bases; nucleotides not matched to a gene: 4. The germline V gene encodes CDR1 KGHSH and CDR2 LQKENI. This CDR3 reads CASSPPGTANQETQYF. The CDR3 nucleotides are TGTGCCAGCTCACCACCAGGGACAGCCAACCAAGAGACCCAGTACTTC.

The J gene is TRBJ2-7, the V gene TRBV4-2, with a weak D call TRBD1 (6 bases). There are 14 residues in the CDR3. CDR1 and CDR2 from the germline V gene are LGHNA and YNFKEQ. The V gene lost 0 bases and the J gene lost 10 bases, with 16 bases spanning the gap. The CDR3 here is CASSQDKGQRLQYF. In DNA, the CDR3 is TGTGCCAGCAGCCAAGATAAGGGACAAAGGTTACAGTACTTC.

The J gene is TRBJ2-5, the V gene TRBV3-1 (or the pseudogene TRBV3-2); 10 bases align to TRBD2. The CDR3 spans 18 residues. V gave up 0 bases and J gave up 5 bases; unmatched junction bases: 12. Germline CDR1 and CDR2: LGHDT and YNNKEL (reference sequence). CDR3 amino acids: CASSQETSGAGKSETQYF. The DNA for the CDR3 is TGTGCCAGCAGCCAAGAAACTAGCGGGGCAGGGAAAAGTGAGACCCAGTACTTC.

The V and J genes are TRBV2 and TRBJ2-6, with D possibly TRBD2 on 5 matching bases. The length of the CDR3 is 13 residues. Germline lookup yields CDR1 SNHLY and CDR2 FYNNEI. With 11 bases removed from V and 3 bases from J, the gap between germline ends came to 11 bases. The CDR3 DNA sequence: TGTGCCTCGGGGTGGGTTGGGGCCAACGTCCTGACTTTC. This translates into CASGWVGANVLTF.

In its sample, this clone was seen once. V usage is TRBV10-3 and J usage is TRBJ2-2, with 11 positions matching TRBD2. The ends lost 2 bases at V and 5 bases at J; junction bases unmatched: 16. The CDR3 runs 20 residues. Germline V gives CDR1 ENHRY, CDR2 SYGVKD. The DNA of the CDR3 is TGTGCCATCAGTGAGCCCCCCGCCACTAGCGGGAGTTACCATACCGGGGAGCTGTTTTTT. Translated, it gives CAISEPPATSGSYHTGELFF.

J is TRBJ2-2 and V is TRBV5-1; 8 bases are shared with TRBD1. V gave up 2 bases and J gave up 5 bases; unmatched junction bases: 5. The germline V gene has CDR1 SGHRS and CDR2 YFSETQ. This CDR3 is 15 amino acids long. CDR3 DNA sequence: TGCGCCAGCAGCTTCACAGGGGGTGTTACCGGGGAGCTGTTTTTT. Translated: CASSFTGGVTGELFF.

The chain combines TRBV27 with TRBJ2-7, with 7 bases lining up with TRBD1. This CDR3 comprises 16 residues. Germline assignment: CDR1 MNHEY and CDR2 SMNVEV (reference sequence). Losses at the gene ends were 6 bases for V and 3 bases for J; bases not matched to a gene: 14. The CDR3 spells CASSKGFGTVNYEQYF. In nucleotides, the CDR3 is TGTGCCAGCAGCAAAGGCTTTGGGACAGTAAACTACGAGCAGTACTTC.

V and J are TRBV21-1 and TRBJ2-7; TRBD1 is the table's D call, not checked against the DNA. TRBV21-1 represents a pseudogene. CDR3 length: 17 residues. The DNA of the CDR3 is TGTGCCAGCAGCTTACTTTTCTTAGGACATTGGCTCTACGAGCAGTACTTC. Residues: CASSLLFLGHWLYEQYF.

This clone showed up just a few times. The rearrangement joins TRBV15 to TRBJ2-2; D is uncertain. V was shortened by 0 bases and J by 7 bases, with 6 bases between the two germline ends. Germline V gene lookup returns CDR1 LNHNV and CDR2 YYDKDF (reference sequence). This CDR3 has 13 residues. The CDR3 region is CATSRDGYGELFF. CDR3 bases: TGTGCCACCAGCAGAGACGGATACGGGGAGCTGTTTTTT.